This is a list of T cell receptor beta chains from one sample in a study of cytomegalovirus exposure and HLA in healthy donors. Assay used: immunoSEQ multiplex PCR; TCRdb lists only in-frame clones, some missing. The table has about 140,000 clones, around 80% seen once; the top ten hold about 2%. The sample comprised PBMCs. These receptors all come from a man in his thirties or forties in good health and CMV-seronegative. Both conserved end residues are part of each CDR3. A D gene is named only where the DNA matches it firmly. Clone size, where shown, is once, few, many, or a class for clones that have expanded.

size,V,D,J,DNA,CDR3
.,TRBV5-1,.,TRBJ1-1,TGCGCCAGCAGCCGGGGGGCCGTTGAAGCTTTCTTT,CASSRGAVEAFF
.,TRBV6-5,TRBD2,TRBJ2-5,TGTGCCAGCAGTTCGGGACTAGCGGTCCAAGAGACCCAGTACTTC,CASSSGLAVQETQYF
once,TRBV30,.,TRBJ1-4,TGTGCCTGGGGACTGACTAATGAAAAACTGTTTTTT,CAWGLTNEKLFF
.,TRBV5-4,TRBD2,TRBJ2-1,TGTGCCAGCAGCTTGAGAACTAGCGGGGACAATGAGCAGTTCTTC,CASSLRTSGDNEQFF
.,TRBV1,.,TRBJ2-1,TGCACCACCAGGGACTCATCAGACAATGAGCAGTTCTTC,CTTRDSSDNEQFF
few,TRBV6-5,TRBD2,TRBJ2-1,TGTGCCAGCAGTTGGGGACTAGCGGGAGTAGGTGAGCAGTTCTTC,CASSWGLAGVGEQFF
once,TRBV19,TRBD1,TRBJ2-1,TGTGCCAGTAGTACCAGGGACAGGGGTCACAATGAGCAGTTCTTC,CASSTRDRGHNEQFF
.,TRBV28,.,TRBJ2-2,TGTGCCAGCAGTTTCCTGACCGGGGAGCTGTTTTTT,CASSFLTGELFF
.,TRBV18,.,TRBJ2-7,TGTGCCAGCTCACCAACAGGGTTCGGGGAGCAGTACTTC,CASSPTGFGEQYF
.,TRBV5-6,TRBD1,TRBJ2-7,TGTGCCAGCAGCCCGGACAGGGGAGGCCACGAGCAGTACTTC,CASSPDRGGHEQYF
.,TRBV7-9,TRBD2,TRBJ2-1,TGTGCCAGCAGCTTAGGGGGCGGGAGCGCCTCCTACAATGAGCAGTTCTTC,CASSLGGGSASYNEQFF
.,TRBV6-1,.,TRBJ2-5,TGTGCCAGCAGTGAACTTGGGGGGAAAGAGACCCAGTACTTC,CASSELGGKETQYF
.,TRBV30,.,TRBJ2-7,TGTGCCTGGAGTGTACTGTTCGAGCAGTACTTC,CAWSVLFEQYF
.,TRBV5-5,.,TRBJ1-3,TGTGCCAGCAGCAGTACAGCCTCTGGAAACACCATATATTTT,CASSSTASGNTIYF
.,TRBV7-2,TRBD2,TRBJ2-7,TGTGCCAGCAGCTTAGCGGGAGGGCCCCGGGAGCAGTACTTC,CASSLAGGPREQYF
.,TRBV18,TRBD1,TRBJ1-5,TGTGCCAGCTCACCTACAGGGGGGGTGAGTCAGCCCCAGCATTTT,CASSPTGGVSQPQHF
.,TRBV6-1,TRBD2,TRBJ2-4,TGTGCCAGCATCCCCGGGGGGGTAGAAAACATTCAGTACTTC,CASIPGGVENIQYF
.,TRBV7-9,.,TRBJ2-3,TGTGCCAGCAGCTTTGATAGCAGAGCTAGCACAGATACGCAGTATTTT,CASSFDSRASTDTQYF
.,TRBV4-1,.,TRBJ2-5,TGCGCCAGCAGCCAAGGGAGTTTAGAGACCCAGTACTTC,CASSQGSLETQYF
.,TRBV4-3,TRBD1,TRBJ1-5,TGCGCCAGCGGCCTTAGACAGGGGTACAATCAGCCCCAGCATTTT,CASGLRQGYNQPQHF
.,TRBV28,.,TRBJ2-7,TGTGCCAGCAGTGTCCGTGGGGCCATCTCCTACGAGCAGTACTTC,CASSVRGAISYEQYF
.,TRBV19,.,TRBJ2-2,TGTGCCAGTAGTATAGATCTAGCGAGACAGATGACCGGGGAGCTGTTTTTT,CASSIDLARQMTGELFF
.,TRBV6-5,.,TRBJ2-7,TGTGCCAGCAGTTACTCGGGGGGAAGCTCCTACGAGCAGTACTTC,CASSYSGGSSYEQYF
.,TRBV5-4,TRBD2,TRBJ2-5,TGTGCCAGCAGGCTGGGACTAGCGCTAGGGGAGACCCAGTACTTC,CASRLGLALGETQYF
.,TRBV5-4,TRBD1,TRBJ1-1,TGTGCCAGCAGCAGGGGACAGGGGGCTTATGTGACGACTGAAGCTTTCTTT,CASSRGQGAYVTTEAFF
.,TRBV6-1,TRBD2,TRBJ2-1,TGTGCCAGCAGTGAAACACTAGCGGGAGGAGATGAGCAGTTCTTC,CASSETLAGGDEQFF
.,TRBV25-1,.,TRBJ2-5,TGTGCCAGCAGTGATTACGGCTCCGGGAATGCAGAGACCCAGTACTTC,CASSDYGSGNAETQYF
.,TRBV28,.,TRBJ2-7,TGTGCCAGCAGTACATTAATCACCTACGAGCAGTACTTC,CASSTLITYEQYF
.,TRBV28,.,TRBJ1-2,TGTGCCAGCAGTTTATCTGTGGGCTACACCTTC,CASSLSVGYTF
.,TRBV5-4,.,TRBJ2-5,TGTGCCAGCAGGGGGGGGCAGGGAGAGACCCAGTACTTC,CASRGGQGETQYF
.,TRBV7-2,TRBD1,TRBJ1-2,TGTGCCAGCAGCTGGGGACAGGGGATCTATGGCTACACCTTC,CASSWGQGIYGYTF
.,TRBV28,.,TRBJ2-7,TGTGCCAGCAGTCCCCCACTCTACGAGCAGTACTTC,CASSPPLYEQYF
.,TRBV7-9,.,TRBJ2-5,TGTGCCAGCAGCTTCTCGAAGAGCCAAGAGACCCAGTACTTC,CASSFSKSQETQYF
.,TRBV30,TRBD2,TRBJ2-1,TGTGCCTGGAGTGTACTCCGACTAGCGGGGTACAATGAGCAGTTCTTC,CAWSVLRLAGYNEQFF
.,TRBV6-4,TRBD2,TRBJ2-3,TGTGCCAGCAGTGAGCGGGAGACAGATACGCAGTATTTT,CASSERETDTQYF
.,TRBV7-8,.,TRBJ1-2,TGTGCCAGCAGCTTAGAAACGGGAGGCTATGGCTACACCTTC,CASSLETGGYGYTF
.,TRBV28,TRBD1,TRBJ1-1,TGTGCCAGCAGTTTAGTGATAGGACAGGGGAAGAACACTGAAGCTTTCTTT,CASSLVIGQGKNTEAFF
.,TRBV5-6,.,TRBJ2-7,TGTGCCAGCAGCTTATTCGAGCGAGGGCCCGAGCAGTACTTC,CASSLFERGPEQYF
.,TRBV27,.,TRBJ2-3,TGTGCCAGCAGTAGAGAAGTAAGCGGACCGGGCGATACGCAGTATTTT,CASSREVSGPGDTQYF
.,TRBV29-1,TRBD1,TRBJ2-1,TGCAGCGTTGCTGACAGGGGGCTAAATGAGCAGTTCTTC,CSVADRGLNEQFF
.,TRBV28,.,TRBJ1-1,TGTGCCAGCTACAGGAACACTGAAGCTTTCTTT,CASYRNTEAFF
few,TRBV6-1,.,TRBJ1-5,TGTGCCAGCAGTGAAGCGAACAGGCCACAGCCCCAGCATTTT,CASSEANRPQPQHF
.,TRBV7-9,.,TRBJ1-1,TGTGCCAGCAGCTTAGCGGGGGGGGGACGGTTAATGAACACTGAAGCTTTCTTT,CASSLAGGGRLMNTEAFF
.,TRBV4-2,.,TRBJ2-2,TGTGCCAGCAGCCAAGAGTATCTCGGGGAGCTGTTTTTT,CASSQEYLGELFF
.,TRBV18,.,TRBJ1-2,TGTGCCAGCTCACCAGAGACAGACTCTTCTGGCTACACCTTC,CASSPETDSSGYTF
.,TRBV10-1,TRBD1,TRBJ1-6,TGCGCCAGCAGTGAGAGGACAGGGAATAATTCACCCCTCCACTTT,CASSERTGNNSPLHF
.,TRBV21-1,.,TRBJ2-1,TGTGCCAGCCCCGGGAGGGGCACCTACAATGAGCAGTTCTTC,CASPGRGTYNEQFF
.,TRBV25-1,TRBD1,TRBJ2-7,TGTGCCAGCAGAACCGGGACAGGGGACGAGCAGTACTTC,CASRTGTGDEQYF
.,TRBV4-1,TRBD1,TRBJ1-1,TGCGCCAGCAGCCATCCGGGACAGGGGGCTGAAGCTTTCTTT,CASSHPGQGAEAFF
.,TRBV28,.,TRBJ1-5,TGTGCCAGCAGTATATCGGACATTAGCAATCAGCCCCAGCATTTT,CASSISDISNQPQHF
.,TRBV7-2,.,TRBJ2-1,TGTGCCAGCAGCCGGAGTAAGCGAGATGAGCAGTTCTTC,CASSRSKRDEQFF
.,TRBV6-5,.,TRBJ1-3,TGTGCCAGCAGTCCTTCGGGGGGGGAAGGAAACACCATATATTTT,CASSPSGGEGNTIYF
.,TRBV6-5,.,TRBJ1-1,TGTGCCAGCGGGGCCAACATGAACACTGAAGCTTTCTTT,CASGANMNTEAFF
.,TRBV11-2,TRBD2,TRBJ2-1,TGTGCCAGCAGACGTACACCGACTAGCGGGAGTCATGAGCAGTTCTTC,CASRRTPTSGSHEQFF